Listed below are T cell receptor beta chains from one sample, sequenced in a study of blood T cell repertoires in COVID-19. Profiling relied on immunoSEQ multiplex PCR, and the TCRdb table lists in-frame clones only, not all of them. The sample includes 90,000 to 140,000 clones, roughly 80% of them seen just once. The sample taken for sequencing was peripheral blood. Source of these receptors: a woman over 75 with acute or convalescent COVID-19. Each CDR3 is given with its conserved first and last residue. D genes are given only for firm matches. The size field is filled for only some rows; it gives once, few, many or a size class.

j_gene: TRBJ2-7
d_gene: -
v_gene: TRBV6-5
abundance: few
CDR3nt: TGTGCCAGCAGACCCCCGGGGGTTTACGAGCAGTACTTC
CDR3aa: CASRPPGVYEQYF

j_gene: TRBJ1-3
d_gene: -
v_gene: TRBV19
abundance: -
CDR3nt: TGTGCCAGTAGTTATGATAGCTCTGGAAACACCATATATTTT
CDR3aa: CASSYDSSGNTIYF

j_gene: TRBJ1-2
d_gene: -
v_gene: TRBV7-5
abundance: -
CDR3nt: TGTGCCAGAAGCTCCGGTTTTAACTATGGCTACACCTTC
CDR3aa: CARSSGFNYGYTF

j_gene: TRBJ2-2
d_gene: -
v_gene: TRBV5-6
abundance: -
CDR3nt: TGTGCCAGCAGCTTGATCGGGACCGGGGAGCTGTTTTTT
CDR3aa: CASSLIGTGELFF

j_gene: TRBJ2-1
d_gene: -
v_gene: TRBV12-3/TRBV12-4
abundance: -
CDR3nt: TGTGCCAGCAGTCCACAGGGATCCGAGCAGTTCTTC
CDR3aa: CASSPQGSEQFF

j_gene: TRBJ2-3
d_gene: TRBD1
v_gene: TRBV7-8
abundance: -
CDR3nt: TGTGCCAGCAGCCCTGGGACAGGGGGAGATACGCAGTATTTT
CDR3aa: CASSPGTGGDTQYF

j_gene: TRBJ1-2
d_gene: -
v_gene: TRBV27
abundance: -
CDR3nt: TGTGCCAGCAGTTTGGGGGCAGGGAGCTATGGCTACACCTTC
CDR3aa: CASSLGAGSYGYTF

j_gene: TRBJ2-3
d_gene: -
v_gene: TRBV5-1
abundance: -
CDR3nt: TGCGCCAGCAGCTCAGTTGCCACAGATACGCAGTATTTT
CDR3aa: CASSSVATDTQYF

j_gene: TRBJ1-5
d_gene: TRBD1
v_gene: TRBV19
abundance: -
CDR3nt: TGTGCCAGTAGTCCCACAGGGGGCGGGGGTCAGCCCCAGCATTTT
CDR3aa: CASSPTGGGGQPQHF

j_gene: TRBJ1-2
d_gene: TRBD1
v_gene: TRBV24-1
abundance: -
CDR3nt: TGTGCCACTGGGGACAGGGGTTGGGAGGGCTACACCTTC
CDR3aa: CATGDRGWEGYTF

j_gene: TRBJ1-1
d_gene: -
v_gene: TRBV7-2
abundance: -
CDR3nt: TGTGCCAGCAGCAAGAGACAGTTAGGGCTCACTGAAGCTTTCTTT
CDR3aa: CASSKRQLGLTEAFF

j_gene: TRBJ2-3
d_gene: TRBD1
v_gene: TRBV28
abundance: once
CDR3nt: TGTGCCAGCAGTTTAGGGGACAGGGGGTCAGATACGCAGTATTTT
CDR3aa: CASSLGDRGSDTQYF

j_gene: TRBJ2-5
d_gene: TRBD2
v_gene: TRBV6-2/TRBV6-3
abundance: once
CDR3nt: TGTGCCAGCAGTTCTCTACCGACGGGAGGGGAGACCCAGTACTTC
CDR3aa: CASSSLPTGGETQYF

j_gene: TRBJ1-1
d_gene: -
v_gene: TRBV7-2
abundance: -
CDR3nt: TGTGCCAGCAGCTCCACAGGGTGGACTGAAGCTTTCTTT
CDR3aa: CASSSTGWTEAFF

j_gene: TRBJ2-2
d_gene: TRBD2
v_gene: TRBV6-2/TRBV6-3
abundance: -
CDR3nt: TGTGCCAGCAGTTACCTCCGAGGCAGCGGGAGGTGGAACACCGGGGAGCTGTTTTTT
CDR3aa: CASSYLRGSGRWNTGELFF

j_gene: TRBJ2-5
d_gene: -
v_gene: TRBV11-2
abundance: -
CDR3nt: TGTGCCAGCAGCTTAGGTCTACAAGAGACCCAGTACTTC
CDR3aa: CASSLGLQETQYF

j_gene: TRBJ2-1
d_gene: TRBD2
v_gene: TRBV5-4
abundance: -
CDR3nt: TGTGCCAGCAGCTTACCTGTGCCGGGACTAGCCCCCAATGAGCAGTTCTTC
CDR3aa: CASSLPVPGLAPNEQFF

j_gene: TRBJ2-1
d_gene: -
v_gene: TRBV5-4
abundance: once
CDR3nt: TGTGCCAGCAGCTTGGATGTCCAGGGCCTAAAAGAGCAGTTCTTC
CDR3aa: CASSLDVQGLKEQFF

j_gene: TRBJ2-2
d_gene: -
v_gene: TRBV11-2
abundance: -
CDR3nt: TGTGCCAGCAGGCTGCCAGCGACCGGGGAGCTGTTTTTT
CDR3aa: CASRLPATGELFF

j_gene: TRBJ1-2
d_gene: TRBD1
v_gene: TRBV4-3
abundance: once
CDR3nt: TGCGCCAGCAGCCAAGGTGACAGGGGGCAGGGCTACACCTTC
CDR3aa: CASSQGDRGQGYTF

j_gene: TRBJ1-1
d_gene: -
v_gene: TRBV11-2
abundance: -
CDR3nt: TGTGCCAGCAGCCCTCCGGGAGGGACCGAAGCTTTCTTT
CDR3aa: CASSPPGGTEAFF

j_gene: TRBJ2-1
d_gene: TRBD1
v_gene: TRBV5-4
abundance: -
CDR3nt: TGTGCCAGCAGCCAGCACAGGGGCTCCTACAATGAGCAGTTCTTC
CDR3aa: CASSQHRGSYNEQFF